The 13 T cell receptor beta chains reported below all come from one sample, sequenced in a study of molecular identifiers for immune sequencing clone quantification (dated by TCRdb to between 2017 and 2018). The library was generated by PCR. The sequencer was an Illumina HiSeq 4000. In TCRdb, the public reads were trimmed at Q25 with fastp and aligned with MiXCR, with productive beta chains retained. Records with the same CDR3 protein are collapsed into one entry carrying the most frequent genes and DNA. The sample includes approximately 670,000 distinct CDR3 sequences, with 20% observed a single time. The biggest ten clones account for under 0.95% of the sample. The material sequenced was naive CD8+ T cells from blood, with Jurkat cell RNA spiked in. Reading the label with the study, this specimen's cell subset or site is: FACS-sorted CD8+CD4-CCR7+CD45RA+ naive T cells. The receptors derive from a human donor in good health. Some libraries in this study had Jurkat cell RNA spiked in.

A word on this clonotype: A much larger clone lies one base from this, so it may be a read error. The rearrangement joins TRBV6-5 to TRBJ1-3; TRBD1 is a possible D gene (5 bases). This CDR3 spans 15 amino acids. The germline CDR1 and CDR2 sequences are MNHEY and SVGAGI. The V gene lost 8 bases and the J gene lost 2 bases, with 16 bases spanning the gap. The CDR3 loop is CASGGFRPPGNTIYF. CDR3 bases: TGTGCCAGCGGGGGGTTCAGGCCCCCTGGAAACACCATATATTTT.

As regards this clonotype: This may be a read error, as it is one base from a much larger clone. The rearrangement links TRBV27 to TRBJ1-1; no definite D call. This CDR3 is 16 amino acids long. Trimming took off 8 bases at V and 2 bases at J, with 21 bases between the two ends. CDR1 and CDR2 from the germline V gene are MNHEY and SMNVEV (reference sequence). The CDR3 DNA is TGTGCCAGCGGTCCAGTCGAACCGCTTCTTAACACTGAAGCTTTCTTT. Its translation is CASGPVEPLLNTEAFF.

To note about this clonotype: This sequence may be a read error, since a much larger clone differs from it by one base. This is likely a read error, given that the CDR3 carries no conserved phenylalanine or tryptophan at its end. The DNA for the CDR3 is TGTGCCAGCAGCCAAGGTCCAGGGGTGATCTATGGCTACACCCTC. Encoded protein: CASSQGPGVIYGYTL. The V and J genes are TRBV3-1 and TRBJ1-2; maybe TRBD1 (6 bases). The CDR3 contains 15 residues. The germline gives CDR1 LGHDT, CDR2 YNNKEL (reference sequence). V was trimmed by 1 base and J by 4 bases, leaving 13 bases between them.

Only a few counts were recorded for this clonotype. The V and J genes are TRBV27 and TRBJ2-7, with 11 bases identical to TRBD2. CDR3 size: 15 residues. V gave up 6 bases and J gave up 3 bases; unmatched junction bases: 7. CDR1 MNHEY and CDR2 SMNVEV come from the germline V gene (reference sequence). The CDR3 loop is CASRYSGRALYEQYF. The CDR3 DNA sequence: TGTGCCAGCAGGTATAGCGGGAGGGCTCTCTACGAGCAGTACTTC.

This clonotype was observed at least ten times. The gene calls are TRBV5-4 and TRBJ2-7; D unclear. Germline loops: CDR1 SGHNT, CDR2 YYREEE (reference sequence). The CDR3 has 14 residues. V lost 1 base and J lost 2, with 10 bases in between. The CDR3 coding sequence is TGTGCCAGCAGCTTGAATCCGGAGACCTACGAGCAGTACTTC. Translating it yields CASSLNPETYEQYF.

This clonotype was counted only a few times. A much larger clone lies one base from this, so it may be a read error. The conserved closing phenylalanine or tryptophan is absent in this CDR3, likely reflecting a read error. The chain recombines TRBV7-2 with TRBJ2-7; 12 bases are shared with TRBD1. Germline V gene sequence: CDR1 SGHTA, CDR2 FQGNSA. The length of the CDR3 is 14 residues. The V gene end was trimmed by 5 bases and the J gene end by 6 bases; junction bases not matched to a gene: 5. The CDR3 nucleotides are TGTGCCAGCAGCGCGGGACAGGGGGCGAGCGAGCAGTACCTC. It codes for CASSAGQGASEQYL.

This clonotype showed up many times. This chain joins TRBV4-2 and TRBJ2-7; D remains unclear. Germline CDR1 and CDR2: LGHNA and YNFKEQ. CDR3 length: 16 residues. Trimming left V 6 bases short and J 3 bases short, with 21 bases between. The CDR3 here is CASSHGGSPQVYEQYF. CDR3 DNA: TGTGCCAGCAGTCATGGTGGATCCCCACAAGTCTACGAGCAGTACTTC.

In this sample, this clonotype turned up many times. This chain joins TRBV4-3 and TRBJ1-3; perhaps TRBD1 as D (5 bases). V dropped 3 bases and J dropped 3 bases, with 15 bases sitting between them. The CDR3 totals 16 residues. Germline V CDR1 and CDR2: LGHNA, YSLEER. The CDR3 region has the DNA TGCGCCAGCAGCCAGGGATTCGGGGGTGTTGGAAACACCATATATTTT. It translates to CASSQGFGGVGNTIYF.

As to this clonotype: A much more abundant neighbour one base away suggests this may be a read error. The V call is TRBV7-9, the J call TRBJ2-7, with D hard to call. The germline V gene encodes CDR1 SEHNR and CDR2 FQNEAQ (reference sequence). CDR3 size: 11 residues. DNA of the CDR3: TGTGCCAGCAGCACGGTGGGCGAGCAGTGCTTC. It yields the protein CASSTVGEQCF. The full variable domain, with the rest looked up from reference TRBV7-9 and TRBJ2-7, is DTGVSQNPRHKITKRGQNVTFRCDPISEHNRLYWYRQTLGQGPEFLTYFQNEAQLEKSRLLSDRFSAERPKGSFSTLEIQRTEQGDSAMYLCASSTVGEQCFGPGTRLTVT.

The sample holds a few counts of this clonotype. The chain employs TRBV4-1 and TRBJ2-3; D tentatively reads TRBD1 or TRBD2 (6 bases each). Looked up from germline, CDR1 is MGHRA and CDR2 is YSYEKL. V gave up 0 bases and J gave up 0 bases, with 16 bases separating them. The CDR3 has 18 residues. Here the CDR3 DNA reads TGCGCCAGCAGCCAAGATCCAAGGGGGGCAGGGAGCACAGATACGCAGTATTTT. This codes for CASSQDPRGAGSTDTQYF.

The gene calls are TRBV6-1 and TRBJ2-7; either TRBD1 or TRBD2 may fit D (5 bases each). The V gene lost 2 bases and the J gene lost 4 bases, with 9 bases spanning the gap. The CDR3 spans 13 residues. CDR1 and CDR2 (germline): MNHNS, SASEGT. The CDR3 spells CASSEFGAYEQYF. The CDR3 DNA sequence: TGTGCCAGCAGTGAATTCGGGGCGTACGAGCAGTACTTC.

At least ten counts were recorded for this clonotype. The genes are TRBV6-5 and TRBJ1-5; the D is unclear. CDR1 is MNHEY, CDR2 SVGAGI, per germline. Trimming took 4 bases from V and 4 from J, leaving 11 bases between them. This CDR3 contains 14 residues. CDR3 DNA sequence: TGTGCCAGCAGTTCAGCGGTGTCGAATCAGCCCCAGCATTTT. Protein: CASSSAVSNQPQHF.

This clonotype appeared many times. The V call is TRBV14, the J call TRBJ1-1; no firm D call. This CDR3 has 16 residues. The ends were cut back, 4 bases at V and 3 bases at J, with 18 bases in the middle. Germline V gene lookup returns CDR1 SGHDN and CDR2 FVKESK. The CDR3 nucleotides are TGTGCCAGCAGCCCCGAGGTTGGGCGGGCGGACACTGAAGCTTTCTTT. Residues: CASSPEVGRADTEAFF.